These T cell receptor beta chains were read from a single sample in a study of CD8 T cells in ankylosing spondylitis. MiXCR was run by TCRdb on the 5' RACE reads, yielding one entry per CDR3 protein. The sample has 85,000 to 100,000 distinct CDR3 sequences; around 10% are singletons. Sequenced input: blood, either unsorted or a sorted T cell fraction (not recorded which). The receptors derive from a male donor with ankylosing spondylitis or in good health (not recorded which). CDR3s leave out the opening cysteine and the closing phenylalanine or tryptophan. Each record gives: V gene, J gene, CDR3 protein.

v_gene: TRBV20-1; j_gene: TRBJ1-5; CDR3aa: SAGKGGLGNQPQH
v_gene: TRBV20-1; j_gene: TRBJ1-3; CDR3aa: SARDATLAGNTIY
v_gene: TRBV20-1; j_gene: TRBJ2-3; CDR3aa: SAPRRGTDTQY
v_gene: TRBV28; j_gene: TRBJ2-3; CDR3aa: ASRQGAEDTQY
v_gene: TRBV29-1; j_gene: TRBJ2-3; CDR3aa: SVGRVLSTDTQY
v_gene: TRBV5-6; j_gene: TRBJ1-1; CDR3aa: ASSYGNTEAF
v_gene: TRBV2; j_gene: TRBJ2-5; CDR3aa: ARRTGSQETQY
v_gene: TRBV10-3; j_gene: TRBJ1-6; CDR3aa: AISESSQGNNSPLH
v_gene: TRBV4-2; j_gene: TRBJ1-1; CDR3aa: ASSQDPTVEAF
v_gene: TRBV7-2; j_gene: TRBJ2-1; CDR3aa: ASSLASSGGAYNEQF
v_gene: TRBV12-3/TRBV12-4; j_gene: TRBJ1-4; CDR3aa: ASSISEKLF
v_gene: TRBV12-3/TRBV12-4; j_gene: TRBJ1-2; CDR3aa: ASSLGQGSHGYT
v_gene: TRBV29-1; j_gene: TRBJ2-3; CDR3aa: SGSPGPLADTQY
v_gene: TRBV29-1; j_gene: TRBJ2-1; CDR3aa: SVELRAGATYNEQF
v_gene: TRBV20-1; j_gene: TRBJ1-1; CDR3aa: SARELGGANTEAF
v_gene: TRBV3-1; j_gene: TRBJ2-7; CDR3aa: ASSRDLDYEQY
v_gene: TRBV20-1; j_gene: TRBJ1-6; CDR3aa: SAAGGPGSPLH
v_gene: TRBV6-5; j_gene: TRBJ1-2; CDR3aa: ASSNDYYGYT
v_gene: TRBV7-9; j_gene: TRBJ2-7; CDR3aa: ASSPRDGPYEQY
v_gene: TRBV5-1; j_gene: TRBJ1-1; CDR3aa: ASSLQGSTEAF
v_gene: TRBV7-2; j_gene: TRBJ2-1; CDR3aa: ASSLRVAYNEQF
v_gene: TRBV5-1; j_gene: TRBJ2-5; CDR3aa: ASRPGQETQY
v_gene: TRBV6-2/TRBV6-3; j_gene: TRBJ2-3; CDR3aa: ASSYSPGTSGGTRTTDTQY
v_gene: TRBV12-3/TRBV12-4; j_gene: TRBJ2-7; CDR3aa: ASSALDISYEQY
v_gene: TRBV28; j_gene: TRBJ1-5; CDR3aa: ASNKGRRTYSNQPQH
v_gene: TRBV15; j_gene: TRBJ2-5; CDR3aa: ATSRDRVLETQY
v_gene: TRBV7-3; j_gene: TRBJ2-7; CDR3aa: ASSLGAGTEEQY
v_gene: TRBV24-1; j_gene: TRBJ2-1; CDR3aa: ATQHGGGPYNEQF
v_gene: TRBV10-3; j_gene: TRBJ2-7; CDR3aa: AISPRLESGAYEQY
v_gene: TRBV28; j_gene: TRBJ1-2; CDR3aa: ASSYGQGYYGYT
v_gene: TRBV24-1; j_gene: TRBJ2-3; CDR3aa: ATAGDGDYTDTQY
v_gene: TRBV28; j_gene: TRBJ2-7; CDR3aa: ASSGEGLIPYEQY
v_gene: TRBV29-1; j_gene: TRBJ2-1; CDR3aa: SVDGTGSGNEQF
v_gene: TRBV12-3/TRBV12-4; j_gene: TRBJ2-2; CDR3aa: ASSYLQGSGTGELF
v_gene: TRBV5-1; j_gene: TRBJ1-2; CDR3aa: ASSLSDGIYGYT
v_gene: TRBV20-1; j_gene: TRBJ2-3; CDR3aa: SAYPGLAGADTQY
v_gene: TRBV19; j_gene: TRBJ2-5; CDR3aa: ASTSGGWYQETQY
v_gene: TRBV7-2; j_gene: TRBJ2-3; CDR3aa: ASSLFSGTVTDTQY
v_gene: TRBV7-9; j_gene: TRBJ2-5; CDR3aa: ASSSTLEETQY
v_gene: TRBV12-3/TRBV12-4; j_gene: TRBJ2-4; CDR3aa: ASSPSGAKNIQY
v_gene: TRBV29-1; j_gene: TRBJ2-1; CDR3aa: SVSGTGNEQF
v_gene: TRBV6-5; j_gene: TRBJ2-3; CDR3aa: TSNWGPPGPHVISGQY
v_gene: TRBV3-1; j_gene: TRBJ2-7; CDR3aa: ASSQDREYEQY
v_gene: TRBV7-9; j_gene: TRBJ2-7; CDR3aa: ASSPDRAYEQY
v_gene: TRBV12-3/TRBV12-4; j_gene: TRBJ1-5; CDR3aa: ASSGQGATQPQH
v_gene: TRBV10-3; j_gene: TRBJ2-7; CDR3aa: AIRKDGGTYEQY
v_gene: TRBV7-9; j_gene: TRBJ2-3; CDR3aa: ASSLETGRDTQY
v_gene: TRBV3-1; j_gene: TRBJ2-1; CDR3aa: ASSPTSGGVNEQF